This T cell receptor (beta chain) was captured in a study of regulatory and conventional T cells in RAG deficiency. Overall study context: In hypomorphic RAG CID or atypical SCID, autoimmunity is frequently associated. Study results and limitations: Shannon entropy was markedly lower and Simpson indices higher in RAG-deficient patients than control T-cell subsets. Sorted Omenn CD25-high CD127-low cells may not be bona fide Tregs. Omenn patients showed >90% Treg-Tconv overlap and shorter CDR3 lengths.

As for this clone: Its antigen is undetermined.

Here immunoSEQ multiplex PCR was the method, and the copy in TCRdb shows in-frame clones only, minus some. The repertoire has approximately 2,500 clones, roughly four fifths of them found once; the top ten carry about 5%. Blood CD4+ CD25-low CD127-high conventional T cells supplied the genomic DNA template. The germline V gene has CDR1 ENHRY and CDR2 SYGVKD. Trimming took off 8 bases at V and 4 bases at J, with 12 bases between the two ends. The CDR3 totals 13 residues. V is TRBV10-3 and J is TRBJ2-1; D possibly corresponds to TRBD2 (7 bases). The TCR sequence derives from a human donor with RAG deficiency presenting as severe combined immunodeficiency. The sample was CD4+ effector T cells sorted from blood. The CDR3 region has the DNA TGTGCCATCGCTGGGGGGGCGTACAATGAGCAGTTCTTC. Amino acids: CAIAGGAYNEQFF.